This T cell receptor beta chain was sequenced in a study of graft-versus-host responses after intestinal transplantation. Study-level information: Anti-thymocyte globulin served as induction for all recipients, who then took tacrolimus and steroids for 3 to 4 years.

A word on this clone: What it binds is unknown. Sequence at one end of the junction differs from germline and may be a read error. Different DNA sequences within this sample yield the same CDR3.

Only in-frame clones appear in the TCRdb table, and some are missing; sequencing was by immunoSEQ multiplex PCR. Of some 100,000 clones listed, around 93% are singletons. This TCR was sampled from a human donor who was the organ donor for an intestinal transplant. The starting material was unstimulated CD8+ T cells sorted from spleen or lymph node cells, obtained before transplant.

CDR3 nucleotide sequence: TGCGCCAGCAGCCAAGTTACGAGGTTCTACTCCTTCTCTGGGGCCAACGTCCTGACCTTC. Amino acid sequence: CASSQVTRFYSFSGANVLTF. The chain employs TRBV4-1 and TRBJ2-6; tentative D call: TRBD1 (5 bases). The germline V gene encodes CDR1 MGHRA and CDR2 YSYEKL. The length of the CDR3 is 20 residues.